This entry concerns a single TCR beta chain. This CDR3 has 15 residues. Trimming took 0 bases from V and 5 from J, leaving 12 bases between them. CDR1 is KGHDR, CDR2 SFDVKD, per germline. These data are taken from a study of control samples from healthy donors and cancer patients. Here immunoSEQ multiplex PCR was the method, and the copy in TCRdb shows in-frame clones only, minus some. Of about 150,000 clones listed, about 94% are singletons. Material for sequencing was blood. The TCR originated in a man aged 40-49 years in good health. V gene TRBV24-1 combines with J gene TRBJ2-5, with D perhaps matching TRBD1 or TRBD2 (5 bases each). The CDR3 sequence: CATSDLRGAGETQYF. CDR3 nucleotide sequence: TGTGCCACCAGTGATTTGCGGGGTGCAGGGGAGACCCAGTACTTC.